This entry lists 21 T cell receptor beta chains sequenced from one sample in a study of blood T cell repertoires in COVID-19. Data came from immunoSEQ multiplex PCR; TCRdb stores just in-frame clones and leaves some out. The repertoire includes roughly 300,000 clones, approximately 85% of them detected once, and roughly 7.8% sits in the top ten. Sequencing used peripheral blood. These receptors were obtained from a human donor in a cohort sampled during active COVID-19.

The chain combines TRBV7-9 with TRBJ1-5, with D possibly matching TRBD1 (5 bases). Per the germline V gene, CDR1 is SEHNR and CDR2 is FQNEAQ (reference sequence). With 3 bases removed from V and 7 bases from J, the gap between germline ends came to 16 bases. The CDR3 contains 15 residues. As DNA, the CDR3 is TGTGCCAGCAGCTTGGGGTTACACCCAGGGCAGCCCCAGCATTTT. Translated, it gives CASSLGLHPGQPQHF.

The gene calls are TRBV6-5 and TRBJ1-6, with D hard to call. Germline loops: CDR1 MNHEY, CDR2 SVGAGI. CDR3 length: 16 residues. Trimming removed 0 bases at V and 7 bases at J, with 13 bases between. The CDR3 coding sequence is TGTGCCAGCAGTTACTCGATATTCGGGAGAAATTCACCCCTCCACTTT. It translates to CASSYSIFGRNSPLHF.

The CDR3 here is CASSGQGTNIQYF. In DNA, the CDR3 is TGTGCCAGCAGCGGACAGGGAACGAACATTCAGTACTTC. The genes are TRBV14 and TRBJ2-4, with TRBD1 identical over 8 bases. Per germline, CDR1 SGHDN and CDR2 FVKESK. CDR3 length: 13 amino acids. Trimming cost V 5 bases and J 7 bases; bases outside gene matches: 4.

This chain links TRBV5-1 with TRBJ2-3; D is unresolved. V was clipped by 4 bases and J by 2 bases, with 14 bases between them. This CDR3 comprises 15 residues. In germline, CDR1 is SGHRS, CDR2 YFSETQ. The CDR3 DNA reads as TGCGCCAGCAGCCTCACCCCGGGTATCACAGATACGCAGTATTTT. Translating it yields CASSLTPGITDTQYF.

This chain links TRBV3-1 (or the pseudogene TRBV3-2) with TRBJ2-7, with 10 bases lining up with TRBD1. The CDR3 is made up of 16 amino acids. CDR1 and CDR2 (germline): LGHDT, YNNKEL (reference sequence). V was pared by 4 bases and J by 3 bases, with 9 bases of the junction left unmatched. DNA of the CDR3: TGTGCCAGCAGCCGACCGGGGGGACAGGGGAGCTACGAGCAGTACTTC. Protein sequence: CASSRPGGQGSYEQYF.

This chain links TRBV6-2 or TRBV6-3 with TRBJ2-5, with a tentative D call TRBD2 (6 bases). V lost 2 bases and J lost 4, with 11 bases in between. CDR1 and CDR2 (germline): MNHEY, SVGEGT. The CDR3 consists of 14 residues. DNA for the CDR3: TGTGCCAGCAGTTACAACGGGGGAAGAGAGACCCAGTACTTC. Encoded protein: CASSYNGGRETQYF.

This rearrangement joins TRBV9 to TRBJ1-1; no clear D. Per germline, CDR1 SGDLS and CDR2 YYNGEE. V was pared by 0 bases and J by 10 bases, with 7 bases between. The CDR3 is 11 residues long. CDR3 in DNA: TGTGCCAGCAGCGTAGATCCCTCAGCTTTCTTT. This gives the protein CASSVDPSAFF.

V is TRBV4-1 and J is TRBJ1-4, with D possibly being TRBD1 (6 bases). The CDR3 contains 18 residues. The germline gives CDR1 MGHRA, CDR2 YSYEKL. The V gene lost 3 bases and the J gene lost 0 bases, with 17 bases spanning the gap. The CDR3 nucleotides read TGCGCCAGCAGCCAGACCTGGGGGCAGCTTGCAACTAATGAAAAACTGTTTTTT. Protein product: CASSQTWGQLATNEKLFF.

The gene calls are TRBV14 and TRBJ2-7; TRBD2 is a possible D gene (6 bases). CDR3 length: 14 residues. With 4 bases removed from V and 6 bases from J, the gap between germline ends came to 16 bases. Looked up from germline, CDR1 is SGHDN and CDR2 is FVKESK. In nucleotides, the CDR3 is TGTGCCAGCAGCCTGTCCGGCGGGGTGAGCGAGCAGTACTTC. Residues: CASSLSGGVSEQYF.

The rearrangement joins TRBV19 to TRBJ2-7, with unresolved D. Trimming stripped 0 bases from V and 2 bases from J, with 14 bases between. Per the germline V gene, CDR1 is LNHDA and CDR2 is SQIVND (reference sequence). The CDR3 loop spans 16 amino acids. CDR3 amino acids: CASSIDRRTSTYEQYF. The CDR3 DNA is TGTGCCAGTAGTATAGATCGGAGAACATCAACCTACGAGCAGTACTTC.

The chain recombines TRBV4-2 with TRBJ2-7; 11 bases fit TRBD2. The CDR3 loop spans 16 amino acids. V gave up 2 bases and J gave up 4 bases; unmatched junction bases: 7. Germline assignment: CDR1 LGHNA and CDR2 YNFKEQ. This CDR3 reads CASSQWVAGGSYEQYF. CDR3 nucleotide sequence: TGTGCCAGCAGCCAATGGGTAGCGGGGGGGAGTTACGAGCAGTACTTC.

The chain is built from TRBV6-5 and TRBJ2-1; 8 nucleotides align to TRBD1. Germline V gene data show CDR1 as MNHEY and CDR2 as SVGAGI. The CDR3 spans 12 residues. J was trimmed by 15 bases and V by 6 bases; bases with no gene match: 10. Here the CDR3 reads CASRGQGSIWFF. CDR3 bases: TGTGCCAGCAGAGGACAGGGATCTATCTGGTTCTTC.

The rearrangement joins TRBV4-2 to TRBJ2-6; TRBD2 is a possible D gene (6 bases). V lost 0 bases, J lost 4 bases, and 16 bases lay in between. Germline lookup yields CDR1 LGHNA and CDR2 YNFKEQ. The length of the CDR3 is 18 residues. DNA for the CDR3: TGTGCCAGCAGCCAAGAATGGGGGTCGGGAGCAGGGGCCAACGTCCTGACTTTC. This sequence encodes CASSQEWGSGAGANVLTF.

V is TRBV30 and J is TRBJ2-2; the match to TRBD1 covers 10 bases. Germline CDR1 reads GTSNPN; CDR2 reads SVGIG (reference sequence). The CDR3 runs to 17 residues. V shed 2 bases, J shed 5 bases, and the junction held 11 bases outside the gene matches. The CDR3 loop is CAWSMDPGQGRTGELFF. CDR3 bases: TGTGCCTGGAGTATGGACCCGGGACAGGGGAGAACCGGGGAGCTGTTTTTT. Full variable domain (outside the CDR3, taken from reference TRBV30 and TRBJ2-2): SQTIHQWPATLVQPVGSPLSLECTVEGTSNPNLYWYRQAAGRGLQLLFYSVGIGQISSEVPQNLSASRPQDRQFILSSKKLLLSDSGFYLCAWSMDPGQGRTGELFFGEGSRLTVL.

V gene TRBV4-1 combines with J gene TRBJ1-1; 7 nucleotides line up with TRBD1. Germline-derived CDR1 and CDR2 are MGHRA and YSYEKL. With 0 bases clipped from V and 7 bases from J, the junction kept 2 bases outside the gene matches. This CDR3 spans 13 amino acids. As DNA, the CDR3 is TGCGCCAGCAGCCAAGATAGGGACAGTGAAGCTTTCTTT. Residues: CASSQDRDSEAFF.

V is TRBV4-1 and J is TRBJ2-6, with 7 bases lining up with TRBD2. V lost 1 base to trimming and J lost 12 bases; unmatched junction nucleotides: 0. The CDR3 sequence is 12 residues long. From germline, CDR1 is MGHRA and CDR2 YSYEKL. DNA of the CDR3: TGCGCCAGCAGCCAAGCGGGGGGCGTCCTGACTTTC. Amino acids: CASSQAGGVLTF.

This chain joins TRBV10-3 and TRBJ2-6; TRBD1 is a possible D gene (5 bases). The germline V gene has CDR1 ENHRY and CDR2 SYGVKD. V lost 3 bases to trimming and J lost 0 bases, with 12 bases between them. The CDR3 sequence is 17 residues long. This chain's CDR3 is CAISDKNRPSGANVLTF. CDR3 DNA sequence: TGTGCCATCAGTGATAAGAACAGGCCCTCTGGGGCCAACGTCCTGACTTTC.

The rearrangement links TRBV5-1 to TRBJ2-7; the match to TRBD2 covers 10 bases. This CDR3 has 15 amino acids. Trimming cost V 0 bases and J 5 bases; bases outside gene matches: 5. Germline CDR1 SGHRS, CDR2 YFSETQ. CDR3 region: CASSLERGGFDEQYF. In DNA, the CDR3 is TGCGCCAGCAGCTTGGAGCGGGGGGGTTTTGACGAGCAGTACTTC.

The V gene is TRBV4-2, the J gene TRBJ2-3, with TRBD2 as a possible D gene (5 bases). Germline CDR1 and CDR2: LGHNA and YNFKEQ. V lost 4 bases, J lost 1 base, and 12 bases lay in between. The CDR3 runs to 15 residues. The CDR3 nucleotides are TGTGCCAGCAGCCCGGCCCCCGGGGGCACAGATACGCAGTATTTT. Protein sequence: CASSPAPGGTDTQYF.

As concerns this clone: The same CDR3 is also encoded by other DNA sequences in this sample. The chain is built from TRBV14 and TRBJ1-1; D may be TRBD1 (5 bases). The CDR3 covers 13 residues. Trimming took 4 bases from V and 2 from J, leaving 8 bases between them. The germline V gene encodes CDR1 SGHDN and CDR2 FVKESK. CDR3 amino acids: CASSLQGNTEAFF. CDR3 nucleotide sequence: TGTGCCAGCAGCCTTCAGGGAAACACTGAAGCTTTCTTT.

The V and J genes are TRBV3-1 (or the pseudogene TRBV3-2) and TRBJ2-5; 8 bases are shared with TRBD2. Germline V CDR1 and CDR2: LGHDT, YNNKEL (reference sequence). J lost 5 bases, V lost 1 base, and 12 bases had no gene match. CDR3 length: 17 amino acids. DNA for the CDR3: TGTGCCAGCAGCCAAGTTGAGTTCCGGGGGGGGCCGGAGACCCAGTACTTC. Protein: CASSQVEFRGGPETQYF.